Below, 23 T cell receptor beta chains from the same sample are listed, as sequenced in a study of T-cell reconstitution after alpha-beta-depleted transplantation in children. A library of TCRbeta sequences, prepared with unique molecular identifiers, was generated. Via MiXCR, TCRdb re-called the PCR reads, giving one row per CDR3 protein. The sample lists about 1,000,000 distinct CDR3 sequences, about 31% occurring once. The source was PBMCs, mostly from graft donor cells, collected 360 days after TCRalphabeta/CD19-depleted stem cell transplant. Receptors originate from a boy younger than two who had a stem cell transplant for SCID, so the T cells may come from the graft donor.

V and J are TRBV4-2 and TRBJ1-1; 7 bases fit TRBD1. Germline V lookup: CDR1 LGHNA, CDR2 YNFKEQ. The CDR3 is 17 amino acids. Germline trimming cut 0 bases from V and 4 bases from J; bases unmatched to any gene: 11. The CDR3 nucleotides are TGTGCCAGCAGCCAAGATATGGGGCAACAGGGGTTCACTGAAGCTTTCTTT. Its protein product is CASSQDMGQQGFTEAFF.

In its sample, this clonotype was seen a few times. V gene TRBV7-6 combines with J gene TRBJ2-3; TRBD2 aligns across 10 bases. CDR1 is SGHVS and CDR2 is FNYEAQ in the germline V gene. V was pared by 5 bases and J by 2 bases, with 7 bases of the junction left unmatched. The CDR3 extends over 16 amino acids. The CDR3 here is CASSPRLAGLTDTQYF. The CDR3 nucleotides read TGTGCCAGCAGCCCTAGACTAGCGGGCCTCACAGATACGCAGTATTTT. Supplemented by reference TRBV7-6 and TRBJ2-3, the full variable domain reads GAGVSQSPRYKVTKRGQDVALRCDPISGHVSLYWYRQALGQGPEFLTYFNYEAQQDKSGLPNDRFSAERPEGSISTLTIQRTEQRDSAMYRCASSPRLAGLTDTQYFGPGTRLTVL.

The rearrangement links TRBV9 to TRBJ2-5, with D unresolved. Germline-derived CDR1 and CDR2 are SGDLS and YYNGEE. The CDR3 has 15 residues. V was shortened by 0 bases and J by 5 bases, with 14 bases between the two germline ends. The CDR3 DNA sequence: TGTGCCAGCAGCGTAGGTCTGTTGGTCCAGGAGACCCAGTACTTC. Residues: CASSVGLLVQETQYF.

The chain uses TRBV20-1 and TRBJ2-7; no clear D. Germline V CDR1 and CDR2: DFQATT, SNEGSKA (reference sequence). The CDR3 has 15 residues. Trimming pared 0 bases from V and 3 bases from J, leaving 15 bases between. The CDR3 sequence is CSARESEWKGYEQYF. CDR3 in DNA: TGCAGTGCTAGAGAGTCGGAGTGGAAGGGCTACGAGCAGTACTTC.

This clonotype turned up a few times. The rearrangement joins TRBV5-1 to TRBJ2-5, with D possibly being TRBD2 (6 bases). V gave up 1 base and J gave up 4 bases, with 11 bases separating them. Germline V gene data show CDR1 as SGHRS and CDR2 as YFSETQ. This CDR3 is built from 14 residues. The CDR3 reads CASSLRLVRETQYF. The CDR3 region has the DNA TGCGCCAGCAGCTTGAGACTAGTCCGAGAGACCCAGTACTTC.

This clonotype was counted only a few times. The chain links TRBV15 to TRBJ1-1, with D possibly TRBD1 on 5 matching bases. This CDR3 region has 13 residues. The ends were cut back, 6 bases at V and 4 bases at J, with 12 bases in the middle. Germline assignment: CDR1 LNHNV and CDR2 YYDKDF (reference sequence). The CDR3 nucleotides read TGTGCCACCAGTTTAAGGGGTGGCACTGAAGCTTTCTTT. This gives the protein CATSLRGGTEAFF.

This clonotype appeared many times. The chain couples TRBV27 to TRBJ2-1; D unresolved. V lost 5 bases to trimming and J lost 8 bases, with 10 bases between them. CDR1 MNHEY and CDR2 SMNVEV come from the germline V gene (reference sequence). The CDR3 contains 12 residues. The CDR3 protein is CASSLARDEQFF. CDR3 DNA: TGTGCCAGCAGTCTTGCACGGGATGAGCAGTTCTTC.

This clonotype came up a few times. This sequence joins TRBV5-1 and TRBJ2-3, with D hard to call. Germline loops: CDR1 SGHRS, CDR2 YFSETQ. This CDR3 has 14 residues. Trimming cost V 7 bases and J 2 bases, with 14 bases left between them. This chain's CDR3 is CASHRSPDTDTQYF. CDR3 in DNA: TGCGCCAGCCACCGTTCACCAGACACAGATACGCAGTATTTT. Using reference TRBV5-1 and TRBJ2-3 for the parts outside the CDR3, the full variable domain is KAGVTQTPRYLIKTRGQQVTLSCSPISGHRSVSWYQQTPGQGLQFLFEYFSETQRNKGNFPGRFSGRQFSNSRSEMNVSTLELGDSALYLCASHRSPDTDTQYFGPGTRLTVL.

The rearrangement links TRBV18 to TRBJ2-1, with 11 nucleotides matching TRBD1. Germline loops: CDR1 KGHSH, CDR2 LQKENI. CDR3 size: 16 residues. V dropped 2 bases and J dropped 8; count of bases not matched to a gene: 8. This CDR3 reads CASSPSWTGGPHEQFF. CDR3 DNA: TGTGCCAGCTCACCATCATGGACAGGGGGCCCTCATGAGCAGTTCTTC.

This clonotype occurred a few times. V is TRBV19 and J is TRBJ1-1; 7 nucleotides match TRBD1. This CDR3 is built from 16 residues. Per germline, CDR1 LNHDA and CDR2 SQIVND (reference sequence). The V segment lost 5 bases and the J segment 7 bases; nucleotides outside the gene matches: 16. The CDR3 protein is CASSWPPQGMAVEAFF. The CDR3 DNA reads TGTGCCAGTAGTTGGCCCCCACAGGGGATGGCGGTTGAAGCTTTCTTT.

This clonotype was counted only a few times. This chain connects TRBV15 to TRBJ1-1; D remains unclear. Germline V gene lookup returns CDR1 LNHNV and CDR2 YYDKDF (reference sequence). The V end was cut by 0 bases, the J end by 1 base, with 6 bases between. There are 14 residues in the CDR3. For the CDR3, the DNA is TGTGCCACCAGCAGAGAGAACGCGAACACTGAAGCTTTCTTT. Translated: CATSRENANTEAFF.

The rearrangement joins TRBV5-1 to TRBJ2-2; the match to TRBD2 covers 9 bases. The CDR3 is made up of 18 amino acids. V shed 1 base and J 0 bases; nucleotides not matched to a gene: 7. Looked up from germline, CDR1 is SGHRS and CDR2 is YFSETQ. This CDR3 is CASSLSNLAGPNTGELFF. The CDR3, as DNA: TGCGCCAGCAGCTTGAGTAATCTAGCGGGGCCGAACACCGGGGAGCTGTTTTTT.

This clonotype was observed a few times. The J gene is TRBJ2-7, the V gene TRBV29-1; D ambiguous. Looked up from germline, CDR1 is SQVTM and CDR2 is ANQGSEA. The CDR3 length is 16 residues. V was clipped by 4 bases and J by 2 bases, with 21 bases between them. The CDR3 DNA reads as TGCAGCGTTGCCCTACCCGGACCGAACTCACCCTACGAGCAGTACTTC. Encoded protein: CSVALPGPNSPYEQYF.

The rearrangement joins TRBV5-8 to TRBJ2-1, with no clear D. CDR1 is SGHTS, CDR2 YDEGEE, per germline. Trimming stripped 4 bases from V and 4 bases from J, with 18 bases between. The CDR3 totals 16 residues. The CDR3 spells CASSQSGGPRYNEQFF. As DNA, the CDR3 is TGTGCCAGCAGCCAATCGGGCGGACCTCGGTACAATGAGCAGTTCTTC.

The chain combines TRBV20-1 with TRBJ1-2; D possibly corresponds to TRBD1 (5 bases). Germline assignment: CDR1 DFQATT and CDR2 SNEGSKA (reference sequence). This CDR3 has 15 amino acids. Trimming left V 5 bases short and J 1 base short, with 17 bases between. In nucleotides, the CDR3 is TGCAGTGCTCCCGGGACCTGGGGGGTTAACTATGGCTACACCTTC. It yields the protein CSAPGTWGVNYGYTF.

This rearrangement joins TRBV11-2 to TRBJ2-1, with a tentative D call TRBD1 (7 bases). The CDR3 has 15 residues. Deletions cut 5 bases from V and 5 bases from J, with 16 bases between. Germline CDR1 is SGHAT and CDR2 is FQNNGV. The CDR3 DNA is TGTGCCAGCAGCAGGAGGGGGCTGGCCGACAATGAGCAGTTCTTC. As protein: CASSRRGLADNEQFF.

This chain links TRBV29-1 with TRBJ1-4, with D unresolved. Germline loops: CDR1 SQVTM, CDR2 ANQGSEA. The V and J ends lost 7 bases and 2 bases respectively, with 11 bases between them. The CDR3 sequence is 13 residues long. The CDR3 is CSGAERTNEKLFF. In nucleotides, the CDR3 is TGCAGCGGGGCGGAGAGGACTAATGAAAAACTGTTTTTT. The variable domain in full, completed from reference TRBV29-1 and TRBJ1-4, reads SAVISQKPSRDICQRGTSLTIQCQVDSQVTMMFWYRQQPGQSLTLIATANQGSEATYESGFVIDKFPISRPNLTFSTLTVSNMSPEDSSIYLCSGAERTNEKLFFGSGTQLSVL.

The V gene is TRBV12-3 or TRBV12-4, the J gene TRBJ2-5; D might be TRBD1 (5 bases). The CDR3 covers 14 residues. With 5 bases removed from V and 5 bases from J, the gap between germline ends came to 15 bases. The CDR3 DNA sequence: TGTGCCAGCAGTATGGGAAGGGGTAGGGAGACCCAGTACTTC. It is translated as CASSMGRGRETQYF.

The sample holds a few counts of this clonotype. The chain is built from TRBV10-3 and TRBJ2-1; 7 bases are shared with TRBD1. The trim removed 6 bases at V and 6 bases at J, leaving 17 bases unmatched. The CDR3 is made up of 17 amino acids. In germline, CDR1 is ENHRY, CDR2 SYGVKD. In DNA form, the CDR3 reads TGTGCCATCAGCCTTAAACACGACAGGGTAGGCCCCAATGAGCAGTTCTTC. Encoded protein: CAISLKHDRVGPNEQFF.

This rearrangement joins TRBV29-1 to TRBJ2-3; D gene ambiguous. CDR3 size: 15 residues. V was pared by 4 bases and J by 0 bases, with 14 bases between. Germline-derived CDR1 and CDR2 are SQVTM and ANQGSEA. DNA for the CDR3: TGCAGCGTTGGGGCTAGATATACTAGCACAGATACGCAGTATTTT. It is translated as CSVGARYTSTDTQYF.

V is TRBV7-3 and J is TRBJ1-3; D is undetermined. Germline V CDR1 and CDR2: SGHTA, FQGTGA. Trimming cost V 7 bases and J 0 bases, with 10 bases left between them. The CDR3 is 14 amino acids. The CDR3 spells CASTSPLSGNTIYF. The CDR3 bases are TGTGCCAGCACCTCACCCCTCTCTGGAAACACCATATATTTT. The variable domain in full, completed from reference TRBV7-3 and TRBJ1-3, reads GAGVSQTPSNKVTEKGKYVELRCDPISGHTALYWYRQSLGQGPEFLIYFQGTGAADDSGLPNDRFFAVRPEGSVSTLKIQRTERGDSAVYLCASTSPLSGNTIYFGEGSWLTVV.

The rearrangement joins TRBV5-1 to TRBJ2-1; D may match TRBD1 or TRBD2 (6 bases each). This CDR3 spans 15 amino acids. Trimming took off 0 bases at V and 7 bases at J, with 14 bases between the two ends. Looked up from germline, CDR1 is SGHRS and CDR2 is YFSETQ. CDR3 sequence (DNA): TGCGCCAGCAGCTTGGGGTCAACAGGGAGGAATGAGCAGTTCTTC. Residues: CASSLGSTGRNEQFF.

This clonotype has just a few counts. The chain combines TRBV6-5 with TRBJ2-7; D is perhaps TRBD2 (6 bases). The CDR3 totals 14 residues. CDR1 is MNHEY and CDR2 is SVGAGI in the germline V gene. V lost 1 base and J 5 bases, leaving 12 bases between the germline ends. DNA of the CDR3: TGTGCCAGCAGTTACTATCGGGGAGGCGACGAGCAGTACTTC. Encoded protein: CASSYYRGGDEQYF.